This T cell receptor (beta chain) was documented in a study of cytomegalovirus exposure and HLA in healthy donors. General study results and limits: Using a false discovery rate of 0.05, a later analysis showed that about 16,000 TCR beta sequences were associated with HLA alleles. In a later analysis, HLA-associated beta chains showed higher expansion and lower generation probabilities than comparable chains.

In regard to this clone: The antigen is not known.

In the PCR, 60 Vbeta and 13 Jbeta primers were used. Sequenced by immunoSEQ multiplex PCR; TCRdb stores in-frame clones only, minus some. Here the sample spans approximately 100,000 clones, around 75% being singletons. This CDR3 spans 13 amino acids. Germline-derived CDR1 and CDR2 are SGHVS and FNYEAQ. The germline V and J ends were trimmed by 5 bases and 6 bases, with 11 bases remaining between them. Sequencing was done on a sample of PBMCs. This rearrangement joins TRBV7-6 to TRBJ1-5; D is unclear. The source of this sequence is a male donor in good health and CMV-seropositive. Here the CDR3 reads CASSPTNTQPQHF. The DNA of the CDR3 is TGTGCCAGCAGCCCCACTAACACTCAGCCCCAGCATTTT.